The rows below give T cell receptor beta chains drawn from one sample of a study of T-cell reconstitution after alpha-beta-depleted transplantation in children. TCRdb ran MiXCR on the PCR reads and lists one entry per CDR3 protein. The sample holds a few hundred thousand distinct CDR3 sequences, roughly 27% seen once. The sample here was PBMCs, taken before TCRalphabeta/CD19-depleted stem cell transplant. These TCRs come from a boy in the first two years of life with Wiskott-Aldrich syndrome, due to receive a stem cell transplant. Both conserved end residues are part of each CDR3. The D gene is left open where the match is weak. Some rows mark clone size as missing; the rest say once, few, many or name a class of expanded clone.

>NA|TRBV20-1|NA|TRBJ2-7
TGCAGCACTCACCGGGCCTACGAGCAGTACTTC
CSTHRAYEQYF
>TRBD1|TRBV28|once|TRBJ2-3
TGTGCCAGCAGCCGGACAGGGCTCGGCAATACGCAGTATTTT
CASSRTGLGNTQYF
>NA|TRBV7-9|NA|TRBJ2-5
TGTGCCAGCAGCTTAAGCCGATCAGGGGAGACCCAGTACTTC
CASSLSRSGETQYF
>NA|TRBV9|few|TRBJ2-1
TGTGCCAGCAGCGCGAGCTATGAGCAGTTCTTC
CASSASYEQFF
>TRBD1|TRBV18|NA|TRBJ1-2
TGTGCCAGCTCACCGATCCCGACAGGGTACAACTATGGCTACACCTTC
CASSPIPTGYNYGYTF
>NA|TRBV27|NA|TRBJ2-4
TGTGCCAGCAGTCCTTACCCTATGGGAAACATTCAGTACTTC
CASSPYPMGNIQYF
>NA|TRBV6-1|NA|TRBJ1-3
TGTGCCAGCAGTAGACAGGACGTCTCTGGAAACACCATATATTTT
CASSRQDVSGNTIYF
>TRBD2|TRBV12-3/TRBV12-4|few|TRBJ2-7
TGTGCCAGCAGTTTAGTGGGACTAGCGGGAGGCTGGGAGCAGTACTTC
CASSLVGLAGGWEQYF
>NA|TRBV7-9|few|TRBJ2-7
TGTGCCACCTCAGGGTGGGGGTTTGCGGGACCCTACGAGCAGTACTTC
CATSGWGFAGPYEQYF
>TRBD2|TRBV10-2|NA|TRBJ2-5
TGCGCCAGCAGAGGGGGGACTAGCGGGAGTGAGACCCAGTACTTC
CASRGGTSGSETQYF
>NA|TRBV20-1|few|TRBJ2-7
TGCAGTGCTAGTGATACAGCGGGCAGGACCTCTTACGAGCAGTACTTC
CSASDTAGRTSYEQYF
>TRBD2|TRBV5-1|few|TRBJ2-3
TGCGCCAGCAGCTTCTTTGGTAGGACTAGCGGGACAGATACGCAGTATTTT
CASSFFGRTSGTDTQYF
>NA|TRBV29-1|NA|TRBJ2-1
TGCAGCGTTGGGGGCTCGCGGAATGAGCAGTTCTTC
CSVGGSRNEQFF
>TRBD2|TRBV28|few|TRBJ2-7
TGTGCCAGCAGTCCACTCACTAGCGGCACCTACGAGCAGTACTTC
CASSPLTSGTYEQYF
>NA|TRBV12-3/TRBV12-4|few|TRBJ2-7
TGTGCCAGCAGTTTAGGAGGGACGGTCGAGCAGTACTTC
CASSLGGTVEQYF
>TRBD1|TRBV11-2|few|TRBJ1-6
TGTGCCAGCAGCAAAAAAGGACAGGCTAATTCACCCCTCCACTTT
CASSKKGQANSPLHF
>NA|TRBV7-2|few|TRBJ2-1
TGTGCCAGCAGCTTATCGGCTAGCTCCTACAATGAGCAGTTCTTC
CASSLSASSYNEQFF
>NA|TRBV20-1|NA|TRBJ1-5
TGCAGTGCTAGCCCGCTTGGGAACAGCAATCAGCCCCAGCATTTT
CSASPLGNSNQPQHF
>NA|TRBV5-1|few|TRBJ2-7
TGCGCCAGCAGCTTAACAGGGCCGCCCTACGAGCAGTACTTC
CASSLTGPPYEQYF
>NA|TRBV18|few|TRBJ1-4
TGTGCCAGCTCACCACTTGGAAATCGGGAAAAACTGTTTTTT
CASSPLGNREKLFF
>TRBD1|TRBV12-3/TRBV12-4|few|TRBJ1-1
TGTGCCAGCAGTCCTGGGGACAGGATTGAAGCTTTCTTT
CASSPGDRIEAFF
>NA|TRBV20-1|NA|TRBJ2-7
TGCAGTGCTAGAGGCTGGCTGAGCTCCTACGAGCAGTACTTC
CSARGWLSSYEQYF
>NA|TRBV29-1|few|TRBJ2-1
TGCAGCGCTAGAGGAGGGGAGCAGTTCTTC
CSARGGEQFF
>TRBD1|TRBV6-5|NA|TRBJ1-2
TGTGCCAGCAGTTACTCTTTTGGGACAGACTATGGCTACACCTTC
CASSYSFGTDYGYTF
>NA|TRBV11-2|few|TRBJ2-1
TGTGCCAGCAGCTTAGATAGCCGAGGGGATGAGCAGTTCTTC
CASSLDSRGDEQFF
>NA|TRBV10-3|NA|TRBJ2-7
TGTGCCATCAGTGGGAGCAGGGGACTAAGAGGTGCCGAGCAGTACTTC
CAISGSRGLRGAEQYF
>TRBD1|TRBV7-2|NA|TRBJ1-5
TGTGCCAGCAGCTTCGACAGGGGGCCCCCCTCTTTT
CASSFDRGPPSF
>TRBD2|TRBV5-1|NA|TRBJ2-5
TGCGCCAGCAGCTTGTTGCGAGCGGGAGGGTTAGAGACCCAGTACTTC
CASSLLRAGGLETQYF
>TRBD2|TRBV7-7|NA|TRBJ2-2
TGTGCCAGCAGCTTACTTTTAGCGGGGAAGAACACCGGGGAGCTGTTTTTT
CASSLLLAGKNTGELFF
>TRBD2|TRBV29-1|few|TRBJ2-7
TGCAGCGTTAGCGGGAGGGTCTCCTACGAGCAGTACTTC
CSVSGRVSYEQYF
>TRBD2|TRBV9|NA|TRBJ2-3
TGTGCCAGCAGCCTCGGGGGGGGACTAGCGGGAGGGACCAGCACAGATACGCAGTATTTT
CASSLGGGLAGGTSTDTQYF
>NA|TRBV18|few|TRBJ1-3
TGTGCCAGCTCACCGACACAGGCGGCTGGAAACACCATATATTTT
CASSPTQAAGNTIYF
>NA|TRBV12-3/TRBV12-4|NA|TRBJ2-3
TGTGCCAGCAGTCCGCCGGAAATACTCAGTACGCAGTATTTT
CASSPPEILSTQYF
>NA|TRBV20-1|NA|TRBJ2-7
TGCAGTGCCATAACGCAGGAGAAAGCCTACGAGCAGTACTTC
CSAITQEKAYEQYF
>NA|TRBV27|NA|TRBJ1-1
TGTGCCAGCAGGGGAATGAACACTGAAGCTTTCTTT
CASRGMNTEAFF
>TRBD1|TRBV5-1|NA|TRBJ2-7
TGCGCCAGCAGCGATCACAGGGGGCTCTCCTACGAGCAGTACTTC
CASSDHRGLSYEQYF
>NA|TRBV20-1|NA|TRBJ2-5
TGCAGTGCTAGAGTCAGTGGAGCGCGGAGGCAAGAGACCCAGTACTTC
CSARVSGARRQETQYF
>TRBD2|TRBV5-1|NA|TRBJ2-5
TGCGCCAGCGCTTCCCGGGACTACAGACTGCAAGAGACCCAGTACTTC
CASASRDYRLQETQYF
>NA|TRBV6-1|NA|TRBJ2-4
TGTGCCAGCAGTCCCGCTTGGCGGATAGCCAAAAACATTCAGTACTTC
CASSPAWRIAKNIQYF
>TRBD2|TRBV29-1|NA|TRBJ2-1
TGCAGCGTTAAGCGGGACCACAACAATGAGCAGTTCTTC
CSVKRDHNNEQFF
>NA|TRBV5-1|few|TRBJ2-3
TGCGCCAGCAGCTTGGGCTTAGCGGTAGACGGGACAGATACGCAGTATTTT
CASSLGLAVDGTDTQYF
>NA|TRBV5-1|NA|TRBJ2-5
TGCGCCAGCAGCTTGGGGGCCCCAAAAGAGACCCAGTACTTC
CASSLGAPKETQYF
>TRBD1|TRBV5-1|few|TRBJ2-5
TGCGCCAGCAGCACCCGACAGGGGGCTGGAGAGACCCAGTACTTC
CASSTRQGAGETQYF
>NA|TRBV28|NA|TRBJ2-4
TGTGCCAGCAGACCAGGGGTAGCAAAGGCCAAAAACATTCAGTACTTC
CASRPGVAKAKNIQYF
>TRBD2|TRBV5-1|NA|TRBJ2-3
TGCGCCAGCAGCCAGTCTAGCGGTTTTAGCACAGATACGCAGTATTTT
CASSQSSGFSTDTQYF
>TRBD1|TRBV28|NA|TRBJ1-4
TGTGCCAGCAGTCCGCTCGACAGGGGGCGGGATGAAAAACTGTTTTTT
CASSPLDRGRDEKLFF
>TRBD1|TRBV18|NA|TRBJ2-3
TGTGCCAGCTCACCACCGGGACAGAGCACAGATACGCAGTATTTT
CASSPPGQSTDTQYF
>NA|TRBV27|NA|TRBJ2-2
TGTGCCAGCAGTTTCCGGACGGTGGGCACCGGGGAGCTGTTTTTT
CASSFRTVGTGELFF